This T cell receptor beta chain is from a study of identical twins. General study points: The abundant beta clonotypes from cord blood had fewer insertions, and memory repertoires had none of this.

The CDR3 has 15 residues. J was trimmed by 8 bases and V by 0 bases; bases with no gene match: 9. Germline V CDR1 and CDR2: GTSNPN, SVGIG (reference sequence). TCRdb recomputed calls from the 5' RACE reads with MiXCR, one row per CDR3 protein. Of about 570,000 distinct CDR3 sequences listed, more than 9% are singletons. Remarks on this clonotype: Its specificity is unknown.

Separately, the same data were catalogued under a study of yellow fever vaccine responses in identical twins. This second study says: Vaccine T cell responses of twins reportedly seemed partly convergent and partly personalized.

Input material: PBMCs. The TCR originated in a woman under 30 in good health. The V call is TRBV30, the J call TRBJ2-1; 8 positions match TRBD2. CDR3 nucleotides: TGTGCCTGGAGTGTACGGGCGGGAGGTCCCTATGAGCAGTTCTTC. Protein: CAWSVRAGGPYEQFF.